The clone carrying this T cell receptor (beta chain) was seen many times. Its antigen remains unknown. A single record per CDR3 protein comes from TCRdb applying MiXCR to the 5' RACE reads. Here the sample spans a few hundred thousand distinct CDR3 sequences, 20% to 25% being singletons. The data stem from a study of CD8 T cells in ankylosing spondylitis. Findings and limits, study-wide: One TCR beta motif, made up of about 8 highly homologous variants, appeared characteristic of ankylosing spondylitis blood.

This CDR3 region has 15 residues. The V segment lost 5 bases and the J segment 10 bases; nucleotides outside the gene matches: 8. The chain couples TRBV12-3 or TRBV12-4 to TRBJ1-6, with 10 bases lining up with TRBD1. This sequence was found in a male donor with ankylosing spondylitis. Sequenced sample: blood, either unsorted or a sorted T cell fraction (not recorded which). The CDR3 region is CASSPTGTGDSPLHF. The CDR3 coding sequence is TGTGCCAGCAGTCCCACCGGGACAGGGGACTCACCCCTCCACTTT.